These 30 T cell receptor beta chains share one sample of origin, sequenced in a study of T-cell memory formation after mild COVID-19. TCRdb redid the calling of the 5' RACE reads with MiXCR, one entry per CDR3 protein. The table includes 500,000 to 600,000 distinct CDR3 sequences, about a sixth detected once. Material: PBMCs or a T cell subset sorted from them (not recorded which). These receptor sequences come from an adult woman who had mild COVID-19 (a few samples of this study predate the infection). Cell type and time point are not known.

In this sample, this clonotype turned up a few times. The rearrangement links TRBV5-6 to TRBJ1-1; 7 bases agree with TRBD1. With 4 bases clipped from V and 0 bases from J, the junction kept 6 bases outside the gene matches. Looked up from germline, CDR1 is SGHDT and CDR2 is YYEEEE. The CDR3 runs 15 residues. CDR3 nucleotides: TGTGCCAGCAGCAGACAGGGTCGCATGAACACTGAAGCTTTCTTT. Its translation is CASSRQGRMNTEAFF. The variable domain in full, completed from reference TRBV5-6 and TRBJ1-1, reads DAGVTQSPTHLIKTRGQQVTLRCSPKSGHDTVSWYQQALGQGPQFIFQYYEEEERQRGNFPDRFSGHQFPNYSSELNVNALLLGDSALYLCASSRQGRMNTEAFFGQGTRLTVV.

This clonotype came up a few times. The CDR3 protein is CASSLWAGNTDTQYF. In DNA, the CDR3 is TGTGCCAGCAGCTTGTGGGCAGGGAACACAGATACGCAGTATTTT. The genes are TRBV5-5 and TRBJ2-3; possibly TRBD1 for D (5 bases). Per the germline V gene, CDR1 is SGHKS and CDR2 is YYEKEE (reference sequence). V lost 1 base and J lost 2, with 11 bases in between. The CDR3 contains 15 residues.

There are a few counts of this clonotype. The genes are TRBV12-3 or TRBV12-4 and TRBJ1-1; TRBD1 is a possible D gene (6 bases). Trimming removed 4 bases from V and 6 bases from J, with 12 bases in between. This CDR3 contains 13 residues. The CDR3 loop is CASSSHRAPEAFF. DNA for the CDR3: TGTGCCAGCAGTTCCCACAGGGCACCTGAAGCTTTCTTT.

Only a few counts were recorded for this clonotype. The CDR3 DNA reads TGCAGTGCTAGGCGGGAGGGCCTCTACGAGCAGTACTTC. Translation: CSARREGLYEQYF. The V gene is TRBV20-1, the J gene TRBJ2-7; the match to TRBD2 covers 9 bases. V shed 3 bases and J 3 bases; nucleotides not matched to a gene: 3. In germline, CDR1 is DFQATT, CDR2 SNEGSKA (reference sequence). The CDR3 spans 13 residues.

The V gene is TRBV11-2, the J gene TRBJ1-1; the D gene is possibly TRBD1 (6 bases). Germline CDR1 reads SGHAT; CDR2 reads FQNNGV. This CDR3 region has 16 residues. Between the trimmed V and J ends, which lost 1 base and 5 bases, there was a span of 17 bases. The CDR3 DNA reads as TGTGCCAGCAGCTTAGGAGGGACACTAAGGGGGACTGAAGCTTTCTTT. Amino acid sequence: CASSLGGTLRGTEAFF. The whole variable domain, filled in from reference TRBV11-2 and TRBJ1-1, reads EAGVAQSPRYKIIEKRQSVAFWCNPISGHATLYWYQQILGQGPKLLIQFQNNGVVDDSQLPKDRFSAERLKGVDSTLKIQPAKLEDSAVYLCASSLGGTLRGTEAFFGQGTRLTVV.

The chain links TRBV24-1 to TRBJ2-1; 12 positions agree with TRBD2. CDR1 is KGHDR and CDR2 is SFDVKD in the germline V gene. Trimming took 6 bases from V and 10 from J; bases not matched to a gene: 9. The CDR3 has 15 amino acids. The CDR3 reads CATSWTSGTRWEQFF. CDR3 nucleotide sequence: TGTGCCACCAGTTGGACTAGCGGGACGAGGTGGGAGCAGTTCTTC.

The V call is TRBV13, the J call TRBJ2-6, with 9 bases aligning to TRBD1. Germline trimming cut 5 bases from V and 2 bases from J; bases unmatched to any gene: 7. Looked up from germline, CDR1 is PRHDT and CDR2 is FYEKMQ (reference sequence). The CDR3 is made up of 17 amino acids. DNA of the CDR3: TGTGCCAGCAGCCTTTGGGACAGGGAACCTGGGGCCAACGTCCTGACTTTC. This encodes CASSLWDREPGANVLTF.

In its sample, this clonotype was seen a few times. This rearrangement joins TRBV3-1 to TRBJ2-3; 8 bases line up with TRBD2. The CDR3 extends over 15 amino acids. The V segment lost 5 bases and the J segment 0 bases; nucleotides outside the gene matches: 4. Germline-derived CDR1 and CDR2 are LGHDT and YNNKEL (reference sequence). CDR3 in amino acids: CASSGGGSSTDTQYF. The CDR3 nucleotides are TGTGCCAGCAGCGGCGGGGGGTCTAGCACAGATACGCAGTATTTT.

For the CDR3, the DNA is TGCAGCGTTGCACAGGGGAACAATCAGCCCCAGCATTTT. Amino acids: CSVAQGNNQPQHF. The chain carries TRBV29-1 and TRBJ1-5, with 7 bases matching TRBD1. Germline V gene data show CDR1 as SQVTM and CDR2 as ANQGSEA. The junction had 3 bases not matched to a gene; V was cut back by 4 bases and J by 3 bases. This CDR3 contains 13 residues.

There are many counts of this clonotype. The chain joins TRBV24-1 to TRBJ2-7; D may be TRBD2 (6 bases). Looked up from germline, CDR1 is KGHDR and CDR2 is SFDVKD. The V end was cut by 9 bases, the J end by 4 bases, with 15 bases between. The CDR3 contains 13 residues. CDR3 loop: CATSDGSGYEQYF. The CDR3 bases are TGTGCCACCTCGGACGGGAGTGGGTACGAGCAGTACTTC.

This clonotype was observed a handful of times. The chain uses TRBV7-9 and TRBJ2-2, with 7 bases matching TRBD1. The CDR3 spans 16 residues. Looked up from germline, CDR1 is SEHNR and CDR2 is FQNEAQ (reference sequence). V was pared by 3 bases and J by 4 bases, with 8 bases of the junction left unmatched. In nucleotides, the CDR3 is TGTGCCAGCAGCTTTCCCGTTGCAGGGGGCACCGGGGAGCTGTTTTTT. Its translation: CASSFPVAGGTGELFF.

This chain uses TRBV7-9 with TRBJ1-1; no firm D call. The CDR3 consists of 14 residues. Germline V CDR1 and CDR2: SEHNR, FQNEAQ (reference sequence). The V and J ends lost 10 bases and 4 bases respectively, with 19 bases between them. In DNA form, the CDR3 reads TGTGCCACCACGCGCGGAGGGCGTGTCACTGAAGCTTTCTTT. It yields the protein CATTRGGRVTEAFF.

The DNA for the CDR3 is TGTGCCAGCAGTTCCACTCCAGGGGCCACTGAAGCTTTCTTT. It codes for CASSSTPGATEAFF. This chain uses TRBV12-3 or TRBV12-4 with TRBJ1-1, with D possibly matching TRBD1 (6 bases). Trimming stripped 4 bases from V and 4 bases from J, with 13 bases between. The CDR3 has 14 residues.

This clonotype was seen only a few times. This chain joins TRBV18 and TRBJ2-5; D is possibly TRBD2 (5 bases). Trimming shortened V by 1 base and J by 4 bases, and 7 bases separated the two germline ends. The V gene's germline CDR1 is KGHSH and CDR2 LQKENI. The CDR3 is made up of 13 amino acids. The CDR3 nucleotides are TGTGCCAGCTCACCACAGCGGCCAGAGACCCAGTACTTC. Translated: CASSPQRPETQYF.

This clonotype was detected a few times. This chain connects TRBV18 to TRBJ2-2; possible D gene TRBD2, 6 bases. Germline V gives CDR1 KGHSH, CDR2 LQKENI. V was trimmed by 0 bases and J by 0 bases, leaving 11 bases between them. The CDR3 spans 17 residues. CDR3 protein: CASSPPEGKANTGELFF. CDR3 DNA sequence: TGTGCCAGCTCACCACCGGAGGGAAAAGCGAACACCGGGGAGCTGTTTTTT.

V and J are TRBV11-2 and TRBJ1-1; D might be TRBD1 (5 bases). CDR3 length: 15 amino acids. CDR1 and CDR2 from the germline V gene are SGHAT and FQNNGV. Trimming removed 8 bases from V and 2 bases from J, with 18 bases in between. The CDR3 nucleotides read TGTGCCAGCTCCGGGTGGGGGATGAATAACACTGAAGCTTTCTTT. This sequence encodes CASSGWGMNNTEAFF.

The chain couples TRBV5-5 to TRBJ1-2, with 7 bases lining up with TRBD1. CDR1 and CDR2 (germline): SGHKS, YYEKEE (reference sequence). The CDR3 has 14 residues. The V gene end was trimmed by 4 bases and the J gene end by 1 base; junction bases not matched to a gene: 4. CDR3 sequence (DNA): TGTGCCAGCAGCAACAGGGGCGGTAACTATGGCTACACCTTC. Translated: CASSNRGGNYGYTF.

V and J are TRBV6-2 or TRBV6-3 and TRBJ2-1; 13 bases match TRBD2. The CDR3 runs 16 residues. V gave up 4 bases and J gave up 5 bases; unmatched junction bases: 5. Per germline, CDR1 MNHEY and CDR2 SVGEGT. The CDR3 here is CASSWTSGGINNEQFF. The CDR3 nucleotides read TGTGCCAGCAGTTGGACTAGCGGGGGCATAAACAATGAGCAGTTCTTC.

The chain links TRBV6-2 or TRBV6-3 to TRBJ2-3, with a possible D match to TRBD1 (5 bases). The CDR3 extends over 13 amino acids. Germline CDR1 and CDR2: MNHEY and SVGEGT. V shed 6 bases and J shed 6 bases, with 13 bases lying between them. The CDR3 loop reads CASSYRSGDTQYF. As DNA, the CDR3 is TGTGCCAGCAGCTACAGGTCTGGGGATACGCAGTATTTT.

This clonotype has more than one count but fewer than ten. This chain links TRBV7-9 with TRBJ1-1; D gene ambiguous. Germline V gene lookup returns CDR1 SEHNR and CDR2 FQNEAQ (reference sequence). The CDR3 has 17 amino acids. The V end was cut by 5 bases, the J end by 1 base, with 20 bases between. The CDR3 sequence is CASSPPAIRTENTEAFF. CDR3 nucleotide sequence: TGTGCCAGCAGCCCCCCGGCGATTCGGACGGAGAACACTGAAGCTTTCTTT. Combining the CDR3 with reference TRBV7-9 and TRBJ1-1 gives the whole variable domain DTGVSQNPRHKITKRGQNVTFRCDPISEHNRLYWYRQTLGQGPEFLTYFQNEAQLEKSRLLSDRFSAERPKGSFSTLEIQRTEQGDSAMYLCASSPPAIRTENTEAFFGQGTRLTVV.

The V gene is TRBV29-1, the J gene TRBJ2-1; D might be TRBD1 or TRBD2, each matching 5 bases. Trimming shortened V by 1 base and J by 5 bases, and 12 bases separated the two germline ends. CDR1 and CDR2 (germline): SQVTM, ANQGSEA. This CDR3 spans 14 amino acids. CDR3 in amino acids: CSVEGGRENNEQFF. The DNA for the CDR3 is TGCAGCGTTGAAGGGGGACGGGAAAACAATGAGCAGTTCTTC.

The chain couples TRBV12-3 or TRBV12-4 to TRBJ2-6; D remains unclear. This CDR3 spans 24 amino acids. V was trimmed by 5 bases and J by 4 bases, leaving 39 bases between them. DNA for the CDR3: TGTGCCAGCAGTAGAACCTCCAAGGCCCCCAACGTCTGGAGCCCTGTCCGGGGGGCCAACGTCCTGACTTTC. Its protein is CASSRTSKAPNVWSPVRGANVLTF.

The genes are TRBV2 and TRBJ2-1; D gene uncertain. V was shortened by 6 bases and J by 7 bases, with 10 bases between the two germline ends. CDR3 size: 12 residues. The germline V gene encodes CDR1 SNHLY and CDR2 FYNNEI. The CDR3 bases are TGTGCCAGCAGGGTAGGATGGAATGAGCAGTTCTTC. Its translation is CASRVGWNEQFF.

The chain links TRBV7-6 to TRBJ2-1; either TRBD1 or TRBD2 may supply D (5 bases each). There are 16 residues in the CDR3. Germline lookup yields CDR1 SGHVS and CDR2 FNYEAQ. V lost 5 bases and J lost 2, with 16 bases in between. CDR3 residues: CASSNVQGPTYNEQFF. CDR3 DNA: TGTGCCAGCAGCAACGTCCAGGGACCGACCTACAATGAGCAGTTCTTC.

This clonotype was counted only a few times. The V call is TRBV7-2, the J call TRBJ2-3; 9 bases agree with TRBD2. Germline V gives CDR1 SGHTA, CDR2 FQGNSA. The length of the CDR3 is 15 residues. Trimming removed 1 base from V and 10 bases from J; junction bases left unmatched: 9. Here the CDR3 DNA reads TGTGCCAGCAGCTTAGGGGTTAGCGGGAGTGTTCCGCAGTATTTT. This codes for CASSLGVSGSVPQYF.

V and J are TRBV28 and TRBJ1-2; TRBD1 matches at 9 bases. Trimming at V came to 6 bases and at J to 8 bases, leaving 7 bases not matched to a gene. Germline V lookup: CDR1 MDHEN, CDR2 SYDVKM. This CDR3 has 13 amino acids. CDR3 DNA: TGTGCCAGCAGAGGGGACAGGGCCCGCGGCTACACCTTC. It specifies CASRGDRARGYTF.

This clonotype was seen at least ten times. The V gene is TRBV7-2, the J gene TRBJ1-1; perhaps TRBD1 as D (5 bases). Deletions cut 5 bases from V and 6 bases from J, with 10 bases between. CDR1 is SGHTA and CDR2 is FQGNSA in the germline V gene. The CDR3 length is 12 residues. CDR3 nucleotides: TGTGCCAGCAGCCACTTGACAGCTGAAGCTTTCTTT. Translation: CASSHLTAEAFF.

V and J are TRBV6-5 and TRBJ1-4; D gene ambiguous. CDR1 MNHEY and CDR2 SVGAGI come from the germline V gene. This CDR3 comprises 18 residues. Trimming took off 5 bases at V and 2 bases at J, with 21 bases between the two ends. CDR3 sequence: CASSRMGSTVTTNEKLFF. CDR3 bases: TGTGCCAGCAGTAGGATGGGATCCACAGTTACCACTAATGAAAAACTGTTTTTT.

This clonotype was detected only a few times. The chain joins TRBV6-5 to TRBJ2-7; D is uncertain. The CDR3 is 13 residues long. Trimming stripped 7 bases from V and 8 bases from J, with 18 bases between. Germline V gene lookup returns CDR1 MNHEY and CDR2 SVGAGI. The CDR3 DNA follows: TGTGCCAGCACTCCCCGAGAGGTTTATAAGCAGTACTTC. Translated, it gives CASTPREVYKQYF.

This clonotype was seen a few times. The genes are TRBV7-9 and TRBJ2-2, with 8 bases fitting TRBD2. The V segment lost 3 bases and the J segment 7 bases; nucleotides outside the gene matches: 13. The CDR3 has 17 amino acids. Germline CDR1 SEHNR, CDR2 FQNEAQ (reference sequence). The CDR3 nucleotides read TGTGCCAGCAGCTTCGGCGAGGTTAGCGGGAATGGCGGGGAGCTGTTTTTT. Protein: CASSFGEVSGNGGELFF.